One sample yielded the 13 T cell receptor beta chains listed below, sequenced in a study of OX40 agonist ivuxolimab in advanced cancers. The assay was immunoSEQ multiplex PCR, and TCRdb's table has in-frame clones only and misses some. The sample holds approximately 59,000 clones; nearly 85% are singletons and the top ten take about 2.1%. Sequences were derived from CD4+ or CD8+ T cells sorted from blood, sampled in a trial of the OX40 agonist ivuxolimab. The origin of the receptors is an adult with an advanced solid tumor such as melanoma, head and neck, liver or kidney cancer.

CDR3 sequence (DNA): TGTGCCAGCAGCTTATCGACAGGGGACCAGCCCCAGCATTTT. This codes for CASSLSTGDQPQHF. The chain recombines TRBV7-2 with TRBJ1-5; TRBD1 agrees at 8 bases. Germline V CDR1 and CDR2: SGHTA, FQGNSA. V was clipped by 2 bases and J by 7 bases; unmatched bases: 4. The length of the CDR3 is 14 residues.

The V call is TRBV29-1, the J call TRBJ2-1; D is perhaps TRBD1 (7 bases). Trimming shortened V by 2 bases and J by 9 bases, and 26 bases separated the two germline ends. The CDR3 loop spans 17 amino acids. The germline gives CDR1 SQVTM, CDR2 ANQGSEA. CDR3 in DNA: TGCAGCGTTGAACCTCAGACGGGGCAGGGGGGATTTGGTGAGCAGTTCTTC. As protein: CSVEPQTGQGGFGEQFF.

J is TRBJ2-2 and V is TRBV30; D call uncertain. V was shortened by 3 bases and J by 7 bases, with 6 bases between the two germline ends. Germline V lookup: CDR1 GTSNPN, CDR2 SVGIG (reference sequence). CDR3 length: 11 residues. CDR3: CAWSSSGELFF. The CDR3 DNA follows: TGTGCCTGGAGCTCCAGCGGGGAGCTGTTTTTT.

The V gene is TRBV2, the J gene TRBJ2-3, with 8 bases identical to TRBD2. The germline V gene encodes CDR1 SNHLY and CDR2 FYNNEI. The CDR3 has 15 amino acids. Trimming at V came to 1 base and at J to 4 bases, leaving 4 bases not matched to a gene. The CDR3 nucleotides read TGTGCCAGCAGTGAAGAGCGGGAGACTTCAGATACGCAGTATTTT. Amino acids: CASSEERETSDTQYF.

The V call is TRBV2, the J call TRBJ1-1, with unresolved D. The CDR3 spans 14 residues. The germline CDR1 and CDR2 sequences are SNHLY and FYNNEI. V gave up 1 base and J gave up 0 bases, with 6 bases separating them. CDR3 DNA: TGTGCCAGCAGTGAAGACAGTATGAACACTGAAGCTTTCTTT. It translates to CASSEDSMNTEAFF. The variable domain in full, with the rest retrieved from reference TRBV2 and TRBJ1-1, is EPEVTQTPSHQVTQMGQEVILRCVPISNHLYFYWYRQILGQKVEFLVSFYNNEISEKSEIFDDQFSVERPDGSNFTLKIRSTKLEDSAMYFCASSEDSMNTEAFFGQGTRLTVV.

In this sample, this clone turned up a few times. This chain connects TRBV30 to TRBJ1-1; 7 bases line up with TRBD1. With 2 bases clipped from V and 2 bases from J, the junction kept 2 bases outside the gene matches. The CDR3 extends over 13 amino acids. Germline V gives CDR1 GTSNPN, CDR2 SVGIG (reference sequence). In DNA form, the CDR3 reads TGTGCCTGGAGTCGGGACAGAAACACTGAAGCTTTCTTT. Protein sequence: CAWSRDRNTEAFF. The whole variable domain, remainder taken from reference TRBV30 and TRBJ1-1, is SQTIHQWPATLVQPVGSPLSLECTVEGTSNPNLYWYRQAAGRGLQLLFYSVGIGQISSEVPQNLSASRPQDRQFILSSKKLLLSDSGFYLCAWSRDRNTEAFFGQGTRLTVV.

This rearrangement joins TRBV6-1 to TRBJ1-2, with D possibly TRBD1 on 5 matching bases. CDR1 MNHNS and CDR2 SASEGT come from the germline V gene. The CDR3 consists of 12 residues. Trimming stripped 3 bases from V and 7 bases from J, with 9 bases between. CDR3 amino acids: CASSDGGSGYTF. In nucleotides, the CDR3 is TGTGCCAGCAGTGACGGGGGGAGTGGCTACACCTTC.

The chain employs TRBV2 and TRBJ1-2, with TRBD1 matching over 9 bases. The length of the CDR3 is 13 residues. Trimming cost V 8 bases and J 3 bases; bases outside gene matches: 4. Germline assignment: CDR1 SNHLY and CDR2 FYNNEI. The chain's CDR3 is CASGTGLDYGYTF. The CDR3 bases are TGTGCCAGCGGGACAGGGTTAGACTATGGCTACACCTTC.

This CDR3 reads CASSVGRGRGYTF. The CDR3 DNA sequence: TGTGCCAGCAGTGTAGGCAGGGGACGTGGCTACACCTTC. The genes are TRBV28 and TRBJ1-2, with D possibly TRBD1 on 6 matching bases. This CDR3 contains 13 residues. Trimming removed 5 bases from V and 7 bases from J, with 14 bases in between. Germline lookup yields CDR1 MDHEN and CDR2 SYDVKM.

The chain carries TRBV7-9 and TRBJ2-7, with D hard to call. Germline CDR1 SEHNR, CDR2 FQNEAQ (reference sequence). This CDR3 spans 12 amino acids. With 7 bases removed from V and 2 bases from J, the gap between germline ends came to 9 bases. The CDR3 is CASTSVAYEQYF. The CDR3 nucleotides read TGTGCCAGCACTTCAGTGGCCTACGAGCAGTACTTC.

The gene calls are TRBV2 and TRBJ1-5; D call uncertain. Germline values: CDR1 SNHLY, CDR2 FYNNEI. V lost 7 bases and J 8 bases, leaving 12 bases between the germline ends. The CDR3 totals 12 residues. For the CDR3, the DNA is TGTGCCAGCAAACGGGAATCAGAGCCCCAGCATTTT. As protein: CASKRESEPQHF.

This clone turned up a few times. The gene calls are TRBV6-1 and TRBJ2-2; the D is unclear. CDR3 size: 11 residues. V was trimmed by 6 bases and J by 13 bases, leaving 12 bases between them. Germline CDR1 MNHNS, CDR2 SASEGT. The CDR3 spells CASRETNSLFF. The CDR3 DNA is TGTGCCAGCAGGGAGACAAATTCGCTGTTTTTT.

The gene calls are TRBV18 and TRBJ2-2, with D unresolved. The V gene lost 3 bases and the J gene lost 0 bases, with 8 bases spanning the gap. This CDR3 contains 15 residues. Germline V gene sequence: CDR1 KGHSH, CDR2 LQKENI. This CDR3 is CASSPVHPNTGELFF. The CDR3 DNA sequence: TGTGCCAGCTCACCGGTACATCCGAACACCGGGGAGCTGTTTTTT.